This entry concerns a single T cell receptor (beta chain). Antigen unknown. The data are from a study of cytomegalovirus exposure and HLA in healthy donors. Only in-frame clones appear in the TCRdb table, and some are missing; sequencing was by immunoSEQ multiplex PCR. The sample includes some 69,000 clones, 96% of them seen just once. Study-wide results and caveats: Cytomegalovirus-associated status was assigned to 164 TCR beta chains. One later analysis, an examination of the roughly 130 validation repertoires, found that first-cohort TCR clusters tended to co-occur in them.

It was the roughly 130-subject validation cohort, separate from the approximately 700-subject first cohort, to which the donors belonged. The germline CDR1 and CDR2 sequences are LGHNA and YNFKEQ. The CDR3 has 15 amino acids. V was pared by 2 bases and J by 4 bases, with 5 bases of the junction left unmatched. The sequenced sample consisted of PBMCs. The rearrangement uses TRBV4-2 and TRBJ2-7; 10 nucleotides line up with TRBD2. The receptor was isolated from a young woman in good health and CMV-seropositive. CDR3 in DNA: TGTGCCAGCAGCCAAATCCGGACTAGCGGATACGAGCAGTACTTC. This codes for CASSQIRTSGYEQYF.